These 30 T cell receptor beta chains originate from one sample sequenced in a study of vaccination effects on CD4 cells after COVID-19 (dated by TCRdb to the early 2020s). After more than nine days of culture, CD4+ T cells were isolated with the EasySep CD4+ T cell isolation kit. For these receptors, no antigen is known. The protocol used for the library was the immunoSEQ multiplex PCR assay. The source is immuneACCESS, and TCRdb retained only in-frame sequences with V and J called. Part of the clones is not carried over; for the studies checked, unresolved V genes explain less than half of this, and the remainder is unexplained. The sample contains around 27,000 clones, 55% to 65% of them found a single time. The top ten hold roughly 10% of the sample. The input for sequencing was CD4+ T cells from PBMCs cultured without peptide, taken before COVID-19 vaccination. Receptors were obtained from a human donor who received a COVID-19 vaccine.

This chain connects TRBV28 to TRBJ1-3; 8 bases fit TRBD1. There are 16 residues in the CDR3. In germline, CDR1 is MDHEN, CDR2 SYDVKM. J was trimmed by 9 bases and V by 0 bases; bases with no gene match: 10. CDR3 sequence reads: CASSLWTLTGVGTIYF. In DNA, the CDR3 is TGTGCCAGCAGTTTATGGACGCTGACAGGGGTCGGCACCATATATTTT.

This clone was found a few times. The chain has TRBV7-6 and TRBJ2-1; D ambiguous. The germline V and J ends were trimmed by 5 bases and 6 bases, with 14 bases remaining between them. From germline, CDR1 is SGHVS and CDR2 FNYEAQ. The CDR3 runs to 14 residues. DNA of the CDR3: TGTGCCAGCAGCCCCCCGGTGGAGCCCAATGAGCAGTTCTTC. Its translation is CASSPPVEPNEQFF. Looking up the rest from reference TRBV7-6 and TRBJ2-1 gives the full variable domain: GAGVSQSPRYKVTKRGQDVALRCDPISGHVSLYWYRQALGQGPEFLTYFNYEAQQDKSGLPNDRFSAERPEGSISTLTIQRTEQRDSAMYRCASSPPVEPNEQFFGPGTRLTVL.

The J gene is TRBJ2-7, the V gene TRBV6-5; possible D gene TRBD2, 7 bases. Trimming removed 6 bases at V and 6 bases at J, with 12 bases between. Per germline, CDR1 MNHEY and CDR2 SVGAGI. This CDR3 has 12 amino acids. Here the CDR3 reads CASRGGPGEQYF. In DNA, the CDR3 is TGTGCCAGCAGGGGGGGGCCGGGCGAGCAGTACTTC.

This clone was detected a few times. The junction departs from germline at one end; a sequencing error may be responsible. In DNA form, the CDR3 reads TGCAGCGTTGAAGGAAACGGAAATACTGGGGGTCGGCACTTC. As protein: CSVEGNGNTGGRHF. The V gene is TRBV29-1, the J gene TRBJ2-7; either TRBD1 or TRBD2 may fit D (5 bases each). The CDR3 extends over 14 amino acids. The germline gives CDR1 SQVTM, CDR2 ANQGSEA.

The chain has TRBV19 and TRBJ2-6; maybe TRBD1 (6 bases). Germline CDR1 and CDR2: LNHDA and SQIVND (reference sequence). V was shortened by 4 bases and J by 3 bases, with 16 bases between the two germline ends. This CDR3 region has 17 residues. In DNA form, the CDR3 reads TGTGCCAGTAGTACGATTACAACAGGGTTTGGGGCCAACGTCCTGACTTTC. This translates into CASSTITTGFGANVLTF.

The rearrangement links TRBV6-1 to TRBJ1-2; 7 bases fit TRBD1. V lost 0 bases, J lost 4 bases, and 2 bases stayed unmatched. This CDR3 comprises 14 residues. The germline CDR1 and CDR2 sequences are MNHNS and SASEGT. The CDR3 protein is CASSEAGQPYGYTF. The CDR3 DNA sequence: TGTGCCAGCAGTGAAGCGGGACAGCCCTATGGCTACACCTTC.

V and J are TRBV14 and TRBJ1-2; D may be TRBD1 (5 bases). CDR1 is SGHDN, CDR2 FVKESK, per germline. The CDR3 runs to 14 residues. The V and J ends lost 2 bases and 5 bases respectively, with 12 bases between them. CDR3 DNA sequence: TGTGCCAGCAGCCAATTGACAGAGAGATATGGCTACACCTTC. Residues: CASSQLTERYGYTF.

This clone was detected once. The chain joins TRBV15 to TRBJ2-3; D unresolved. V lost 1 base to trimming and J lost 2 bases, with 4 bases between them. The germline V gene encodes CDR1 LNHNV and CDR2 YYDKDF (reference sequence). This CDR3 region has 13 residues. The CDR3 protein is CATSRGATDTQYF. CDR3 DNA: TGTGCCACCAGCAGAGGGGCCACAGATACGCAGTATTTT.

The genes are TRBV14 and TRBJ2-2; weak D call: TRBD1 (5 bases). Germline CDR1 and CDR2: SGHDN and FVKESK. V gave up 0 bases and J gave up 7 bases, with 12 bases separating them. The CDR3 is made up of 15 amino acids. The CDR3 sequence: CASSQDRAGHGELFF. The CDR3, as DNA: TGTGCCAGCAGCCAAGATCGAGCAGGACACGGGGAGCTGTTTTTT.

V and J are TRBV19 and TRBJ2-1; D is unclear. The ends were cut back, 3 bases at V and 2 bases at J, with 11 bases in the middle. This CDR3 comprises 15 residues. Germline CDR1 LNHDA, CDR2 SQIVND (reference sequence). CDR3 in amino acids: CASSMTGDAYNEQFF. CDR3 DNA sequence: TGTGCCAGTAGTATGACCGGAGACGCCTACAATGAGCAGTTCTTC.

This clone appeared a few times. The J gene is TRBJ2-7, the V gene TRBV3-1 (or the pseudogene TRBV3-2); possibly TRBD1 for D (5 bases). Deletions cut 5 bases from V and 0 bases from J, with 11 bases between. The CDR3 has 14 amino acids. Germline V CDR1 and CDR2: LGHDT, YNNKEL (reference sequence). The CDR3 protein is CASSEGHSSYEQYF. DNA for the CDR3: TGTGCCAGCAGCGAAGGACACAGCTCCTACGAGCAGTACTTC.

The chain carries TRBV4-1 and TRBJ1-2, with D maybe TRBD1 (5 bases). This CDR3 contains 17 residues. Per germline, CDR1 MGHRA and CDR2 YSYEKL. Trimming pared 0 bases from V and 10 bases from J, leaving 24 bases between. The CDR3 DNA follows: TGCGCCAGCAGCCAAGATTCGGATCCGGGACCGGGGTACCTCTACACCTTC. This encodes CASSQDSDPGPGYLYTF.

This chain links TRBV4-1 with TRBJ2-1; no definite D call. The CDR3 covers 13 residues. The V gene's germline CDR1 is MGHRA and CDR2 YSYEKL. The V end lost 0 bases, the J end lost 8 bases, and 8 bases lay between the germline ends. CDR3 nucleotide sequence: TGCGCCAGCAGCCAAGATCATAACTATGAGCAGTTCTTC. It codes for CASSQDHNYEQFF.

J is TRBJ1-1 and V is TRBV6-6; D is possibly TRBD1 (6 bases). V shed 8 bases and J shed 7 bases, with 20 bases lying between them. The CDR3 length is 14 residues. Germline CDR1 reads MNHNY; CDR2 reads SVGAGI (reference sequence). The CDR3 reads CASHEWAGAGEAFF. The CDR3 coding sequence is TGTGCCAGCCATGAATGGGCGGGGGCCGGTGAAGCTTTCTTT.

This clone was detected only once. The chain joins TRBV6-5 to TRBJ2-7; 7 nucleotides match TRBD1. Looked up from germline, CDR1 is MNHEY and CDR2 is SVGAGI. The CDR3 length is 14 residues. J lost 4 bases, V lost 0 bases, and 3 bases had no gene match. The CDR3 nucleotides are TGTGCCAGCAGTTACTCTGGGACAGATTACGAGCAGTACTTC. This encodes CASSYSGTDYEQYF.

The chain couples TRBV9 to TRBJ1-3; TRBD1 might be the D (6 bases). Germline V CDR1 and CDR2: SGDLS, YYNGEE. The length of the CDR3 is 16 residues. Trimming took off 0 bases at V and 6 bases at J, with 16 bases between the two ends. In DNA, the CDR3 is TGTGCCAGCAGCGTAGCTTACGGACAGACCCCAAACACCATATATTTT. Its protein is CASSVAYGQTPNTIYF.

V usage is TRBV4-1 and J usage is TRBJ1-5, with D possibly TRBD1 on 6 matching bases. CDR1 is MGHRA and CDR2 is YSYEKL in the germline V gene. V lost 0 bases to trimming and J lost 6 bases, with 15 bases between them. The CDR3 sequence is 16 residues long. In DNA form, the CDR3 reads TGCGCCAGCAGCCAAGAGCCGCACACAGGGCGTCAGCCCCAGCATTTT. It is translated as CASSQEPHTGRQPQHF.

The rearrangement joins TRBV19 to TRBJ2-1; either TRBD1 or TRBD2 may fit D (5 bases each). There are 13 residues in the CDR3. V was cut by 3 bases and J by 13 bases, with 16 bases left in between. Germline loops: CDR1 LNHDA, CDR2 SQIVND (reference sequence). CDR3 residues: CASSMEFGDHQFF. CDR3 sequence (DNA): TGTGCCAGTAGTATGGAGTTCGGGGACCATCAGTTCTTC.

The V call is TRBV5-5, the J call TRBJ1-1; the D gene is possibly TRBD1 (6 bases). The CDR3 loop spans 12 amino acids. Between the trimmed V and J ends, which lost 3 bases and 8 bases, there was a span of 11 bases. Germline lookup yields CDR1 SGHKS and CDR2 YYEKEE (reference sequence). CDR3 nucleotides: TGTGCCAGCAGCTCGCAGGGGCGAGAAGCTTTCTTT. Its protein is CASSSQGREAFF.

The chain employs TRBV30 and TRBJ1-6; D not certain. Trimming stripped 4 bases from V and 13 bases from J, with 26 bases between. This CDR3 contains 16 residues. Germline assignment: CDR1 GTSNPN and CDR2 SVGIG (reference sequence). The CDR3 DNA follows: TGTGCCTGGAAAGCCAAACTTGCTCCGCTTTTGTCGCCCCTCCACTTT. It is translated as CAWKAKLAPLLSPLHF. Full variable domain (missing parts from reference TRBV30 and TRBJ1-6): SQTIHQWPATLVQPVGSPLSLECTVEGTSNPNLYWYRQAAGRGLQLLFYSVGIGQISSEVPQNLSASRPQDRQFILSSKKLLLSDSGFYLCAWKAKLAPLLSPLHFGNGTRLTVT.

The CDR3 nucleotides are TGTGCCAGCTCATTTAATAGGGCCACTGAAGCTTTCTTT. As protein: CASSFNRATEAFF. The gene calls are TRBV18 and TRBJ1-1; no clear D gene. Germline assignment: CDR1 KGHSH and CDR2 LQKENI. The V end was cut by 5 bases, the J end by 4 bases, with 11 bases between. The CDR3 extends over 13 amino acids.

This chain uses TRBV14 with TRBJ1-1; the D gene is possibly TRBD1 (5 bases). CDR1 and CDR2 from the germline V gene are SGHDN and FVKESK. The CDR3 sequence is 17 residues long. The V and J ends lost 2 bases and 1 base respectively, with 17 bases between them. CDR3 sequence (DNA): TGTGCCAGCAGCCAACGAGGACGGGGGTTTACGAACACTGAAGCTTTCTTT. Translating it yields CASSQRGRGFTNTEAFF.

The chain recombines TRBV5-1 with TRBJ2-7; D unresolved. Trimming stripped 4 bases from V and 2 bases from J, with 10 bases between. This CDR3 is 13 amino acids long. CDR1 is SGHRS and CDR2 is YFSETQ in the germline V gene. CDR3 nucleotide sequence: TGCGCCAGCAGCGAACAGCCCACCTACGAGCAGTACTTC. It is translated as CASSEQPTYEQYF.

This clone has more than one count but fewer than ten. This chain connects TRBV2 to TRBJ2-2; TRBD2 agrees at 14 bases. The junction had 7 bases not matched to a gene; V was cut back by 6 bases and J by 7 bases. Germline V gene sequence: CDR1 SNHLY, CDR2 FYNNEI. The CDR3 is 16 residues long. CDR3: CASRPGTSGSFGELFF. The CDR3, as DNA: TGTGCCAGCAGGCCCGGGACTAGCGGGAGTTTCGGGGAGCTGTTTTTT.

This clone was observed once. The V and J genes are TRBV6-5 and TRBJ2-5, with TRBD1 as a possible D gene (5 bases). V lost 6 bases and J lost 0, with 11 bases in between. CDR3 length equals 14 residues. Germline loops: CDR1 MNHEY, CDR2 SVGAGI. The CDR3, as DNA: TGTGCCAGCAGCCGAGCAGGGAACCAAGAGACCCAGTACTTC. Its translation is CASSRAGNQETQYF.

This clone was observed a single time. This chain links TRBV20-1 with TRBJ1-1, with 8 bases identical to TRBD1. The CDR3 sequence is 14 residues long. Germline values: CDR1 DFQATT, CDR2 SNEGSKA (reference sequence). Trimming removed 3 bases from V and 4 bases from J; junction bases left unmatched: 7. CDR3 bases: TGCAGTGCTAGTAGGGACAGGTGGAGCACTGAAGCTTTCTTT. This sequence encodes CSASRDRWSTEAFF.

DNA of the CDR3: TGTGCCAGCAGCCAAGAGGGGGGCTACGAGCAGTACTTC. Translated: CASSQEGGYEQYF. V and J are TRBV3-1 (or the pseudogene TRBV3-2) and TRBJ2-7; D possibly corresponds to TRBD2 (6 bases). Germline V CDR1 and CDR2: LGHDT, YNNKEL (reference sequence). The CDR3 consists of 13 residues. V was cut by 0 bases and J by 3 bases, with 6 bases left in between.

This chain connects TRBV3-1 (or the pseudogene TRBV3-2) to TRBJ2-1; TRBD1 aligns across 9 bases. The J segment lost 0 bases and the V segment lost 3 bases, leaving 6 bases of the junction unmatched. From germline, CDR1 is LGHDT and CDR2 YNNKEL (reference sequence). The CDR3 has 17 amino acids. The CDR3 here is CASSQNRGRSSYNEQFF. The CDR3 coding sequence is TGTGCCAGCAGCCAGAACAGGGGGCGTTCCTCCTACAATGAGCAGTTCTTC.

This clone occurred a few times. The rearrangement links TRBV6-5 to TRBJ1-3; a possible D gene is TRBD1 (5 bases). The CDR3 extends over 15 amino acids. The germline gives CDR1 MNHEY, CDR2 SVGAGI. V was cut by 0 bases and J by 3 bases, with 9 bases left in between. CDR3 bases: TGTGCCAGCAGTTACTCCCCAGGGTATGGAAACACCATATATTTT. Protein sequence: CASSYSPGYGNTIYF.

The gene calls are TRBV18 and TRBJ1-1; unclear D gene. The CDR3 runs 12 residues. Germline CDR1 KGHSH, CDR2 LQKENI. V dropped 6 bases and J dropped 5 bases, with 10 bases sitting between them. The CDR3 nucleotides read TGTGCCAGCTCTCGCGGTGAAACTGAAGCTTTCTTT. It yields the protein CASSRGETEAFF.